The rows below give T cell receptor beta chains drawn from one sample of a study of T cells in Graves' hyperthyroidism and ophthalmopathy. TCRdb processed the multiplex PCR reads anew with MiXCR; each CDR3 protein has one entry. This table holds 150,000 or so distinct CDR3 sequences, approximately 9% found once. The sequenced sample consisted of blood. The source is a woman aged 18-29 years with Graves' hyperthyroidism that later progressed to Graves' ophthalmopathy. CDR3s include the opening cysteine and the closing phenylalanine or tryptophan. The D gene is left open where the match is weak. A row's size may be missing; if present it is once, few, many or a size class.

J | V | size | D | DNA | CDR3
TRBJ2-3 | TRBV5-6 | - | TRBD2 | TGTGCCAGCAGCTTATTAGCGGGAAACACAGATACGCAGTATTTT | CASSLLAGNTDTQYF
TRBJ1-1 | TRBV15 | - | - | TGTGCCACCAGCCGTTCGACGGTAAACACTGAAGCTTTCTTT | CATSRSTVNTEAFF
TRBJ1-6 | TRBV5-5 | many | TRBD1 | TGTGCCAGCAGCTTGGTGGGGACAGAAAATTCACCCCTCCACTTT | CASSLVGTENSPLHF
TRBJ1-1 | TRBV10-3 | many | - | TGTGCCATCAACGCCGGGGGGCCTGACACTGAAGCTTTCTTT | CAINAGGPDTEAFF
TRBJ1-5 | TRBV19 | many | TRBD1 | TGTGCCAGTAGTAAGCGACAGGGACAAGGGCATCAGCCCCAGCATTTT | CASSKRQGQGHQPQHF
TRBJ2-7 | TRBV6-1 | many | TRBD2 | TGTGCCAGCAGTAACACCGGGACTAGCGTAGAGCAGTACTTC | CASSNTGTSVEQYF
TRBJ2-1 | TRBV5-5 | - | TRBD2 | TGTGCCAGCAGCGGGACTAGCGGGAGGGGTGGGTTCTACAATGAGCAGTTCTTC | CASSGTSGRGGFYNEQFF
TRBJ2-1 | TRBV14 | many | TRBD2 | TGTGCCAGCAGCCAAGATCTTTTAGCGGGAGCGAAGGGGGAGCAGTTCTTC | CASSQDLLAGAKGEQFF
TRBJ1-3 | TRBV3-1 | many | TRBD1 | TGTGCCAGCAGCCAATTCGGGACAGGTTTTTCCTCTGGAAACACCATATATTTT | CASSQFGTGFSSGNTIYF
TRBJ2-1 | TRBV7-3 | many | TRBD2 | TGTGCCAGCAGTCCGGTAGCGGGAGGGTTTCGGACCGCCTACAATGAGCAGTTCTTC | CASSPVAGGFRTAYNEQFF
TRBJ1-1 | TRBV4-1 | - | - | TGCGCCAGCAGCGCCCATCCCGGGAGGGCCACTGAAGCTTTCTTT | CASSAHPGRATEAFF
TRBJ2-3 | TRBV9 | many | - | TGTGCCAGCAGCGTAGAGCCAGGTGAATTGGCAGATACGCAGTATTTT | CASSVEPGELADTQYF
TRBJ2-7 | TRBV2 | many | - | TGTGCCAGCTCCACCTCCTACGAGCAGTACTTC | CASSTSYEQYF
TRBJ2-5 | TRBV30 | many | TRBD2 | TGTGCCTGGACTAGCGGGGGAGAGACCCAGTACTTC | CAWTSGGETQYF
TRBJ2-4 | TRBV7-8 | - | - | TGTGCCAGCAGCTTGTCCGGGACCCGGGCAGGAAACATTCAGTACTTC | CASSLSGTRAGNIQYF